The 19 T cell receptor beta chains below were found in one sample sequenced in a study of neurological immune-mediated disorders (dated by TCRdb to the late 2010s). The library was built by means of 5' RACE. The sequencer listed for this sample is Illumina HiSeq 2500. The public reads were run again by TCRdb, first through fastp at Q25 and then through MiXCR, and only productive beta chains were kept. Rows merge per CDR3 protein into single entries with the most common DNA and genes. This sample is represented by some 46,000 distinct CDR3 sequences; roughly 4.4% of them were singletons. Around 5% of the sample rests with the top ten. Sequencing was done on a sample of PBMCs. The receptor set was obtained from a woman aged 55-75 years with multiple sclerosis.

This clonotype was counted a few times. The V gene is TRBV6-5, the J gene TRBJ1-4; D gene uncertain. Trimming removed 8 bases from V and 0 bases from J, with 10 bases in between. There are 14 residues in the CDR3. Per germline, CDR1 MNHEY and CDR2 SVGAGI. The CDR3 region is CASGDTATNEKLFF. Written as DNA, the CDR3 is TGTGCCAGCGGCGACACAGCAACTAATGAAAAACTGTTTTTT.

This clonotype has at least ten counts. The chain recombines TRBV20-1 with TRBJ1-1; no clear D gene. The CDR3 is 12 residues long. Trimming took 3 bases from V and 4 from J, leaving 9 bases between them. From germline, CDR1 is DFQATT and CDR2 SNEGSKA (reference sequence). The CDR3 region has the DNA TGCAGTGCTAGTACCATGGGCACTGAAGCTTTCTTT. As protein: CSASTMGTEAFF.

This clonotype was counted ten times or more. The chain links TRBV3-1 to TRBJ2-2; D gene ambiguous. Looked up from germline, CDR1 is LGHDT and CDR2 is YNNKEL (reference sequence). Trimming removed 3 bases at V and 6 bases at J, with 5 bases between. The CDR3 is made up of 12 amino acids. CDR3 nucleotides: TGTGCCAGCAGCCACTTATCCGGGGAGCTGTTTTTT. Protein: CASSHLSGELFF. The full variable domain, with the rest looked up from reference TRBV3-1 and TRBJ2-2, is DTAVSQTPKYLVTQMGNDKSIKCEQNLGHDTMYWYKQDSKKFLKIMFSYNNKELIINETVPNRFSPKSPDKAHLNLHINSLELGDSAVYFCASSHLSGELFFGEGSRLTVL.

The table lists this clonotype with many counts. The CDR3 sequence is CASSREGALNTGELFF. CDR3 coding DNA: TGTGCCAGCAGTCGAGAGGGGGCCTTAAACACCGGGGAGCTGTTTTTT. This chain uses TRBV6-2 or TRBV6-3 with TRBJ2-2, with TRBD1 matching 7 bases. The CDR3 covers 16 residues. The germline gives CDR1 MNHEY, CDR2 SVGEGT. After removal of 5 bases from V and 2 bases from J, the junction contained 8 bases not matched to a gene.

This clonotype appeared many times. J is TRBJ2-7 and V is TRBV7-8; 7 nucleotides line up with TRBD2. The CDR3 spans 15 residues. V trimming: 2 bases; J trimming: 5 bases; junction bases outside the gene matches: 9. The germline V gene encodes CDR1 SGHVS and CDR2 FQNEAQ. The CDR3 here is CASSLYSGMSNEQYV. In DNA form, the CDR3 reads TGTGCCAGCAGCTTATACAGCGGGATGTCGAACGAGCAGTACGTC.

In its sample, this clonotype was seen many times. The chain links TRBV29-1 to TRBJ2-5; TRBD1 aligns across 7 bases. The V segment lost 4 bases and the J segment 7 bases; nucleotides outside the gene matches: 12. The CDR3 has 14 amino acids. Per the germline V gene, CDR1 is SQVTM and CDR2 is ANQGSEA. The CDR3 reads CSVGGQGDPRTQYF. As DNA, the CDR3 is TGCAGCGTTGGAGGTCAGGGGGACCCAAGGACCCAGTACTTC.

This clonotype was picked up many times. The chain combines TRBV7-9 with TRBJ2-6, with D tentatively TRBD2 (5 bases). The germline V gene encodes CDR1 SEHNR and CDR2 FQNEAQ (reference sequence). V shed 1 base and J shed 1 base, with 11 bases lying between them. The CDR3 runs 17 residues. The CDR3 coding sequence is TGTGCCAGCAGCTTAGGAGACATAGCGTCTGGGGCCAACGTCCTGACTTTC. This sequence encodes CASSLGDIASGANVLTF.

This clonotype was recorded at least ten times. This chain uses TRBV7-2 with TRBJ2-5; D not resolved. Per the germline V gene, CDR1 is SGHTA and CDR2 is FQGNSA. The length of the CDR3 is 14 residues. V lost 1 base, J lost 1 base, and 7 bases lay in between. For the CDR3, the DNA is TGTGCCAGCAGCTTAGAAATAGCCCAAGAGACCCAGTACTTC. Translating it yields CASSLEIAQETQYF.

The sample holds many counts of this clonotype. The CDR3 nucleotides are TGTGCCAGCAGCCAGTCCAGGGCCACTGAAGCTTTCTTT. It yields the protein CASSQSRATEAFF. This chain joins TRBV3-1 and TRBJ1-1, with a possible D match to TRBD1 (5 bases). The CDR3 contains 13 residues. Trimming pared 3 bases from V and 4 bases from J, leaving 9 bases between. Germline CDR1 and CDR2: LGHDT and YNNKEL (reference sequence).

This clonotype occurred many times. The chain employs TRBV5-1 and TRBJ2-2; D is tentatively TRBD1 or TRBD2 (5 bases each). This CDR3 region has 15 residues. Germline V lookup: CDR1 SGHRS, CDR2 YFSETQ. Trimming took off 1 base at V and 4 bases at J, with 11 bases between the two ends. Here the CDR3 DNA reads TGCGCCAGCAGCTTGCAAGGGGAGCGCACCGGGGAGCTGTTTTTT. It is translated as CASSLQGERTGELFF.

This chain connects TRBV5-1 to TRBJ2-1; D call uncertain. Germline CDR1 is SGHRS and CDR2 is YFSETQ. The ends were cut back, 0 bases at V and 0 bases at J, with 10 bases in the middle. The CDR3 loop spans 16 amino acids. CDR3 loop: CASSLEARLSYNEQFF. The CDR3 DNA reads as TGCGCCAGCAGCTTGGAAGCTAGACTCTCCTACAATGAGCAGTTCTTC. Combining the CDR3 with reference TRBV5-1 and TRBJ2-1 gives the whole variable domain KAGVTQTPRYLIKTRGQQVTLSCSPISGHRSVSWYQQTPGQGLQFLFEYFSETQRNKGNFPGRFSGRQFSNSRSEMNVSTLELGDSALYLCASSLEARLSYNEQFFGPGTRLTVL.

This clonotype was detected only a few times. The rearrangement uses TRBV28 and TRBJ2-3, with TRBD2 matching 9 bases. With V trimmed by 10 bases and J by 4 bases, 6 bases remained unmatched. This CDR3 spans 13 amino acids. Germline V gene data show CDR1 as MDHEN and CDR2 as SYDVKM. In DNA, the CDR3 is TGTGCCAACTCGCGCGGGGGGGCAGATACGCAGTATTTT. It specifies CANSRGGADTQYF.

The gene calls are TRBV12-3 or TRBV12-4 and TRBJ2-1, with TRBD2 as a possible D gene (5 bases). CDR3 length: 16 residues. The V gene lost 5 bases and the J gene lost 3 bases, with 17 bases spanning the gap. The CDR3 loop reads CASSPGDPAVYNEQFF. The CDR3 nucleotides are TGTGCCAGCAGTCCCGGAGATCCAGCGGTCTACAATGAGCAGTTCTTC.

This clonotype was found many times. Here the CDR3 DNA reads TGCGCCAGCAGCTTGGAGAGCGGGGGGTACAATGAGCAGTTCTTC. The encoded protein is CASSLESGGYNEQFF. The chain combines TRBV5-1 with TRBJ2-1, with TRBD2 matching 9 bases. The ends lost 0 bases at V and 4 bases at J; junction bases unmatched: 2. The germline gives CDR1 SGHRS, CDR2 YFSETQ. The CDR3 length is 15 residues.

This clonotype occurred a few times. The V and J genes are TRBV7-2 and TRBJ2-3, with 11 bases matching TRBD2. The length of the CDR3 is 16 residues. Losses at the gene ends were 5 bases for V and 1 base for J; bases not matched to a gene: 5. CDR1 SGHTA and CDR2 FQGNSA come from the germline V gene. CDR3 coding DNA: TGTGCCAGCAGCAAAAATAGCGGGGGGGGCACAGATACGCAGTATTTT. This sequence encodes CASSKNSGGGTDTQYF.

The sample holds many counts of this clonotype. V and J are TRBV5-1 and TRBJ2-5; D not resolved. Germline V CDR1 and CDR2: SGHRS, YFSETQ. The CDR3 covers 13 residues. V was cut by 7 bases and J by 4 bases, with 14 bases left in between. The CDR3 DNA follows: TGCGCCAGCCGGCCGGAGCCGGGAGAGACCCAGTACTTC. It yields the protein CASRPEPGETQYF.

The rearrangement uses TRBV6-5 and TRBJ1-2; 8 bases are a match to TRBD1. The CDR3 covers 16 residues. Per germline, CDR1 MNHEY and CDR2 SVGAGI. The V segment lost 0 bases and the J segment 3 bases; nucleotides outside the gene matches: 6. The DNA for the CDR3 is TGTGCCAGCAGTTACTCATACCTGGGACAGGACTATGGCTACACCTTC. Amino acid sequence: CASSYSYLGQDYGYTF.

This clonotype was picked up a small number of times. The CDR3: CASRRAGGSTDTQYF. For the CDR3, the DNA is TGTGCCAGCAGGCGAGCGGGAGGGAGCACAGATACGCAGTATTTT. J is TRBJ2-3 and V is TRBV7-6; 10 nucleotides line up with TRBD2. V shed 6 bases, J shed 0 bases, and the junction held 3 bases outside the gene matches. This CDR3 has 15 amino acids. Per germline, CDR1 SGHVS and CDR2 FNYEAQ.

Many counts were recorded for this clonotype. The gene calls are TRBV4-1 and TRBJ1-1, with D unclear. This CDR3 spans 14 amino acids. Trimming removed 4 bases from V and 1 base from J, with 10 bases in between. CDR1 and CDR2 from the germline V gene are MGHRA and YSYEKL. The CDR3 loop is CASSRWPRNTEAFF. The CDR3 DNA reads TGCGCCAGCAGCCGGTGGCCTAGGAACACTGAAGCTTTCTTT.